This TCR beta chain appears in the sequencing data of a study of T cell responses to AZD1222 COVID-19 vaccine. Study-wide results and caveats: Donors skewed white British and female; clonal diversity was possibly underestimated. Baseline seropositivity characterized only six AZD1222 recipients. Close to half of all spike-specific TCRs reportedly target regions of the variants that are unmutated.

This clone showed up many times. Its antigen remains unidentified. The table came from immunoSEQ multiplex PCR; TCRdb's copy has only in-frame clones and leaves some out. Of 150,000 to 200,000 clones detected, around 92% appear once; the ten largest clones hold 1% to 1.5%. Trimming at V came to 1 base and at J to 4 bases, leaving 5 bases not matched to a gene. CDR3 size: 15 residues. Germline V gene data show CDR1 as SGHTA and CDR2 as FQGNSA. The specimen was peripheral blood, collected 28 days after the second AZD1222 dose. V usage is TRBV7-2 and J usage is TRBJ2-7, with TRBD1 matching 9 bases. This receptor was identified in an adult who received the AZD1222 COVID-19 vaccine. CDR3 coding DNA: TGTGCCAGCAGCTTAGGACAGGGGGAAACTTACGAGCAGTACTTC. Translated, it gives CASSLGQGETYEQYF.